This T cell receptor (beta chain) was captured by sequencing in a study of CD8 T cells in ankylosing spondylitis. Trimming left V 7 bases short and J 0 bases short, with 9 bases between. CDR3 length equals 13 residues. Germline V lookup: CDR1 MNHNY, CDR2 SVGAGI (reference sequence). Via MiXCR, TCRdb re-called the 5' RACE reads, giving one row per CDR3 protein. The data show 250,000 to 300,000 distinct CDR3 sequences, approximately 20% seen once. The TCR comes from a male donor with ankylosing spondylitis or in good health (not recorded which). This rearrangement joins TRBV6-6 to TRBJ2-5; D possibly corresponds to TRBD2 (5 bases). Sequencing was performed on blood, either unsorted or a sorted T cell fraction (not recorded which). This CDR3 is CASTQRHQETQYF. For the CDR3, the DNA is TGTGCCAGCACGCAGCGGCACCAAGAGACCCAGTACTTC.